A selection of T cell receptor beta chains follows, all from one sample in a study of blood T cell repertoires in COVID-19. Generated by immunoSEQ multiplex PCR, the TCRdb table keeps only in-frame clones and is missing some. The sample holds about 190,000 clones, more than 75% seen once. Input material: PBMCs or T cells enriched from blood (not recorded which). These receptors originate from a woman aged 45-59 years with acute COVID-19. CDR3s include the opening cysteine and the closing phenylalanine or tryptophan. Each record gives: V gene, J gene, clone size, D gene, CDR3 DNA, CDR3 protein. The D gene is left open where the match is weak. Size is omitted from some rows. Given values are once, few, many or a class for expanded clones.

TRBV5-1	TRBJ2-1	.	TRBD1	TGCGCCAGCGGGAACCGAGCCTCGGGACAGGTCAATGAGCAGTTCTTC	CASGNRASGQVNEQFF
TRBV5-1	TRBJ2-1	.	.	TGCGCCAGCAGCTTGCTTACTAGCTCACATGAGCAGTTCTTC	CASSLLTSSHEQFF
TRBV11-3	TRBJ2-5	.	.	TGTGCCAGCAGCTTACGTCTCGGGGAGACCCAGTACTTC	CASSLRLGETQYF
TRBV11-2	TRBJ2-1	.	.	TGTGCCAGCAGCGAAGGGGCCGAGCAGTTCTTC	CASSEGAEQFF
TRBV5-6	TRBJ2-6	.	.	TGTGCCAGCAGCTTGGCCGGTTCGGGGGCCAACGTCCTGACTTTC	CASSLAGSGANVLTF
TRBV10-3	TRBJ2-5	.	.	TGTGCCATCAGTGGCGGGGGCGGTTGGGAAGAGACCCAGTACTTC	CAISGGGGWEETQYF
TRBV2	TRBJ1-4	.	.	TGTGCCAGCAGTGAAGCAGCTTATGAAAAACTGTTTTTT	CASSEAAYEKLFF
TRBV6-5	TRBJ1-1	.	.	TGTGCCAGCAGTTCCCGACAGGCCATGAACACTGAAGCTTTCTTT	CASSSRQAMNTEAFF
TRBV28	TRBJ2-2	.	.	TGTGCCAGCAGTTTATGGGTAACTGGGAACACCGGGGAGCTGTTTTTT	CASSLWVTGNTGELFF
TRBV9	TRBJ1-3	.	.	TGTGCCAGCAGCGTAGGAGTGGGCGGAAACACCATATATTTT	CASSVGVGGNTIYF
TRBV2	TRBJ1-2	.	.	TGTGCCAGCAGTGAAGCGGGTAGGGGTCGCAGCTACACCTTC	CASSEAGRGRSYTF
TRBV2	TRBJ1-5	.	.	TGTGCCAGCAGTCCGACAGCTAGCAATCAGCCCCAGCATTTT	CASSPTASNQPQHF
TRBV5-6	TRBJ2-2	.	TRBD1	TGTGCCAGCAGCATGGACAGGGTAAGGGGAGCCGGGGAGCTGTTTTTT	CASSMDRVRGAGELFF
TRBV19	TRBJ2-1	.	TRBD2	TGTGCCAGTAGTACCCAAGCGGGGCGGAACAATGAGCAGTTCTTC	CASSTQAGRNNEQFF
TRBV11-2	TRBJ2-5	.	TRBD1	TGTGCCAGCAGCTTCTTGCCAGGGGGCTCGGGGGAGACCCAGTACTTC	CASSFLPGGSGETQYF
TRBV2	TRBJ1-2	.	TRBD1	TGTGCCAGCACCTCTGACGGGTTAGGGGGCCTCGACTATGGCTACACCTTC	CASTSDGLGGLDYGYTF
TRBV19	TRBJ1-4	once	.	TGTGCCAGTCTTGCGGCGGGTACTAATGAAAAACTGTTTTTT	CASLAAGTNEKLFF
TRBV13	TRBJ2-1	few	TRBD2	TGTGCCAGCAGCACCCGGACTAGCGGGGGGGCGTACAATGAGCAGTTCTTC	CASSTRTSGGAYNEQFF
TRBV5-5	TRBJ1-5	few	TRBD1	TGTGCCAGCAGCCGGACAGGGGGCGATCAGCCCCAGCATTTT	CASSRTGGDQPQHF
TRBV6-5	TRBJ1-5	.	.	TGTGCCAGCGCATCATTCTATAGCAATCAGCCCCAGCATTTT	CASASFYSNQPQHF
TRBV2	TRBJ2-5	.	TRBD1	TGTGCCAGCAGCGACCCGGGACAGGTCGAAGGGACCCAGTACTTC	CASSDPGQVEGTQYF
TRBV6-2/TRBV6-3	TRBJ2-3	.	.	TGTGCCAGCAGTTGGAGAGATACGCAGTATTTT	CASSWRDTQYF
TRBV15	TRBJ1-1	.	.	TGTGCCACCAGCAGAGACAGGGAATCTGAAGCTTTCTTT	CATSRDRESEAFF
TRBV9	TRBJ1-4	few	TRBD1	TGTGCCAGCAGCGTAGCGGGACAGGGGCGGGAAAAACTGTTTTTT	CASSVAGQGREKLFF
TRBV6-5	TRBJ2-4	.	TRBD1	TGTGCCAGCAGCCAGGACAGGGGGCGTAACATTCAGTACTTC	CASSQDRGRNIQYF
TRBV6-5	TRBJ1-5	.	.	TGTGCCAGCAAAAGTGGAGGGAGCAATCAGCCCCAGCATTTT	CASKSGGSNQPQHF
TRBV18	TRBJ2-2	once	.	TGTGCCAGCTCACCAGGTCAGGGTCCCGGGGAGCTGTTTTTT	CASSPGQGPGELFF
TRBV3-1/TRBV3-2	TRBJ1-2	.	TRBD1	TGTGCCAGCAGCCAAGAATTCTCCCTATCGACAGGGGGCTTTAAAGGCTACACCTTC	CASSQEFSLSTGGFKGYTF
TRBV4-1	TRBJ2-3	.	.	TGCGCCAGCAGCCAAGGATGGGTCGGGGCAGATACGCAGTATTTT	CASSQGWVGADTQYF
TRBV28	TRBJ1-1	few	.	TGTGCCAGCAGCAGGGTGTGGACTGAAGCTTTCTTT	CASSRVWTEAFF
TRBV24-1	TRBJ2-5	.	TRBD1	TGTGCCACCAGTGAGGGCAGGGGGCGAGAGACCCAGTACTTC	CATSEGRGRETQYF
TRBV27	TRBJ1-5	.	.	TGTGCCAGCAGGGGGGGAGGGGACGGAAGCAATCAGCCCCAGCATTTT	CASRGGGDGSNQPQHF
TRBV6-5	TRBJ1-1	.	TRBD1	TGTGCCAGCAGTTACGGGGACAGGGGGCTGACTGAAGCTTTCTTT	CASSYGDRGLTEAFF
TRBV5-5	TRBJ1-4	.	TRBD1	TGTGCCAGCAGCTTAAGATGGGACAGTTCTGAAAAACTGTTTTTT	CASSLRWDSSEKLFF
TRBV5-1	TRBJ2-6	many	TRBD1	TGCGCCAGCAGCCGAGGGACAGTTGGGTTGGCTGGGGCCAACGTCCTGACTTTC	CASSRGTVGLAGANVLTF
TRBV3-1/TRBV3-2	TRBJ1-1	.	.	TGTGCCAGCAACTACAATGCGGGACGGAACACTGAAGCTTTCTTT	CASNYNAGRNTEAFF
TRBV28	TRBJ1-5	.	.	TGTGCCACCTACTCCCCTCAGGGGTCGCGCAATCAGCCCCAGCATTTT	CATYSPQGSRNQPQHF
TRBV2	TRBJ1-2	.	.	TGTGCCAGCGCACGAAGCCGCTATGGCTACACCTTC	CASARSRYGYTF
TRBV7-9	TRBJ1-4	.	TRBD1	TGTGCCAGCAGCTCGAATTGGGCACAGGGGTTGGATAATGAAAAACTGTTTTTT	CASSSNWAQGLDNEKLFF
TRBV19	TRBJ2-5	medium-sized	TRBD1	TGTGCCAGTAGTATATCTTGGGACAGGGCAATCCAAGAGACCCAGTACTTC	CASSISWDRAIQETQYF
TRBV7-3	TRBJ2-3	.	.	TGTGCCAGCAGCTACCAGACAGCTAGCACAGATACGCAGTATTTT	CASSYQTASTDTQYF
TRBV7-7	TRBJ2-5	.	TRBD1	TGTGCCAGCAGCTTAGGGGGACAGGGTCAAGAGACCCAGTACTTC	CASSLGGQGQETQYF
TRBV12-3/TRBV12-4	TRBJ2-1	.	.	TGTGCCAGCAGACCGTCAGGGGGGTGGCAGTTCTTC	CASRPSGGWQFF
TRBV6-4	TRBJ1-2	.	.	TGTGCCAGCAGCCCCCGTGACGGGTACTATGGCTACACCTTC	CASSPRDGYYGYTF
TRBV6-5	TRBJ1-1	.	TRBD1	TGTGCCAGCAGTTACTCTGGACAGGTGAACACTGAAGCTTTCTTT	CASSYSGQVNTEAFF
TRBV29-1	TRBJ2-1	.	.	TGCAGCGTTGATTCGGGGGTCGGAGACAATGAGCAGTTCTTC	CSVDSGVGDNEQFF
TRBV7-9	TRBJ1-5	few	TRBD1	TGTGCCAGCAGCCAAACAGGACAGGGGACATTCAATCAGCCCCAGCATTTT	CASSQTGQGTFNQPQHF
TRBV28	TRBJ1-5	.	.	TGTGCCAGTTCAAGCGGGGCCCGAGGTGGCAATCAGCCCCAGCATTTT	CASSSGARGGNQPQHF
TRBV12-3/TRBV12-4	TRBJ1-3	.	.	TGTGCCAGCAGCGTGAGCACCATATATTTT	CASSVSTIYF